One TCR beta chain is described in this entry. Its antigen remains unknown. TCRdb reanalysed the 5' RACE reads using MiXCR and keeps one entry per CDR3 protein. The data show some 9,400 distinct CDR3 sequences, 5% to 7.5% seen once. The sample originates from a study of CD8 T cells in ankylosing spondylitis. Study-level results: Certain motif variants had earlier been reported in reactive arthritis synovial fluid and blood. It was reported that disease-linked clones were significantly enriched in matched ankylosing spondylitis synovial fluid.

CDR1 and CDR2 (germline): SGDLS, YYNGEE. Trimming at V came to 6 bases and at J to 8 bases, leaving 8 bases not matched to a gene. This CDR3 is built from 13 residues. The sample taken for sequencing was blood, either unsorted or a sorted T cell fraction (not recorded which). This receptor was obtained from a female donor with ankylosing spondylitis or in good health (not recorded which). The chain employs TRBV9 and TRBJ2-1; TRBD1 matches 7 bases. The CDR3 bases are TGTGCCAGCACGAGACAGGGAAGTGATGAGCAGTTCTTC. Its protein is CASTRQGSDEQFF. Full variable domain (remainder filled in from reference TRBV9 and TRBJ2-1): DSGVTQTPKHLITATGQRVTLRCSPRSGDLSVYWYQQSLDQGLQFLIQYYNGEERAKGNILERFSAQQFPDLHSELNLSSLELGDSALYFCASTRQGSDEQFFGPGTRLTVL.